These T cell receptor beta chains were read from a single sample in a study of radiotherapy plus CTLA-4 blockade in lung cancer. Repertoires were generated with immunoSEQ multiplex PCR, while TCRdb's copy carries only in-frame clones and drops some. The data show roughly 90,000 clones, around 81% seen once. The input for sequencing was peripheral blood, taken from a patient treated with radiotherapy plus ipilimumab. These receptors all come from a human donor with non-small cell lung cancer who had a partial response to radiotherapy plus ipilimumab. Some clones in this sample may be carry-over from other donors' samples. Each CDR3 is given with its conserved first and last residue. Fields, in order: clone size, D gene, V gene, J gene, CDR3 protein, CDR3 DNA. D genes are given only for firm matches. For some rows the clone size is stated as once, few or many, or as a class when expanded; others skip it.

.	TRBD1	TRBV5-1	TRBJ2-1	CASSSGQLTYNEQFF	TGCGCCAGCAGCTCGGGACAGTTAACATACAATGAGCAGTTCTTC
.	.	TRBV14	TRBJ2-1	CASSQTNLQDEQFF	TGTGCCAGCAGCCAGACTAACCTGCAGGATGAGCAGTTCTTC
.	TRBD2	TRBV5-1	TRBJ2-3	CASSFGAGSTDTQYF	TGCGCCAGCAGCTTCGGAGCGGGAAGCACAGATACGCAGTATTTT
.	TRBD2	TRBV6-1	TRBJ2-5	CASSESGGRIQETQYF	TGTGCCAGCAGTGAATCTGGCGGGAGGATTCAAGAGACCCAGTACTTC
.	.	TRBV6-1	TRBJ2-5	CASSLTVSRQETQYF	TGTGCCAGCAGTTTGACCGTTTCTAGACAAGAGACCCAGTACTTC
.	.	TRBV19	TRBJ2-7	CASSRDITYEQYF	TGTGCCAGTAGTCGGGACATTACCTACGAGCAGTACTTC
.	TRBD1	TRBV28	TRBJ1-2	CASRPQGAHGYTF	TGTGCCAGCAGGCCACAGGGGGCGCATGGCTACACCTTC
.	.	TRBV2	TRBJ2-7	CASRLRPGLGF	TGTGCCAGCAGGCTAAGGCCGGGTTTAGGCTTC
.	TRBD1	TRBV28	TRBJ1-2	CASSPGTGDNYGYTF	TGTGCCAGCAGTCCCGGGACAGGGGATAATTATGGCTACACCTTC
.	.	TRBV19	TRBJ2-1	CASSVGTKQFF	TGTGCCAGTAGTGTCGGGACAAAGCAGTTCTTC
.	TRBD2	TRBV7-8	TRBJ2-5	CASSHSHLAGETQYF	TGTGCCAGCAGCCATAGCCACCTAGCGGGAGAGACCCAGTACTTC
.	TRBD2	TRBV6-1	TRBJ2-1	CASSEGASGRSEQFF	TGTGCCAGCAGTGAAGGGGCTAGCGGGAGATCTGAGCAGTTCTTC
few	.	TRBV5-1	TRBJ1-4	CASSVMMAATNEKLFF	TGCGCCAGCAGCGTGATGATGGCTGCAACTAATGAAAAACTGTTTTTT
.	.	TRBV7-9	TRBJ1-2	CASSLAPGADSF	TGTGCCAGCAGCTTAGCCCCAGGGGCTGACTCCTTC
.	TRBD1	TRBV6-5	TRBJ2-7	CASSSDRGISYEQYF	TGTGCCAGCAGTTCGGACAGGGGCATCTCCTACGAGCAGTACTTC
.	.	TRBV21-1	TRBJ2-3	CASSRSPTMGQGTDTQYF	TGTGCCAGCAGCCGCTCCCCCACAATGGGACAGGGCACAGATACGCAGTATTTT
.	TRBD1	TRBV6-1	TRBJ1-6	CASRRQGDDSPLHF	TGTGCCAGCCGCCGACAGGGGGATGATTCACCCCTCCACTTT